These 25 T cell receptor beta chains were all obtained from the same sample, sequenced in a study of blood T cell repertoires in COVID-19. TCRdb's copy holds only in-frame clones and misses some; the assay was immunoSEQ multiplex PCR. The table lists roughly 30,000 clones, around four fifths of them singletons. Sequenced sample: peripheral blood. The receptors were gathered from a woman aged 55-75 years with acute or convalescent COVID-19.

V usage is TRBV19 and J usage is TRBJ1-3, with no clear D. The CDR3 is made up of 13 amino acids. Germline V gene sequence: CDR1 LNHDA, CDR2 SQIVND (reference sequence). Trimming cost V 6 bases and J 0 bases, with 6 bases left between them. The CDR3 here is CASRLSSGNTIYF. DNA for the CDR3: TGTGCCAGTAGGTTGAGCTCTGGAAACACCATATATTTT.

There are a few counts of this clone. This chain connects TRBV6-6 to TRBJ1-6; 8 bases are shared with TRBD1. The CDR3 is 15 residues long. V gave up 0 bases and J gave up 8 bases; unmatched junction bases: 3. CDR1 and CDR2 from the germline V gene are MNHNY and SVGAGI (reference sequence). In DNA, the CDR3 is TGTGCCAGCAGTTACTCGCTGGACAGGGATTCACCCCTCCACTTT. Protein product: CASSYSLDRDSPLHF.

The rearrangement links TRBV4-1 to TRBJ1-6; 7 bases are shared with TRBD1. The germline V gene has CDR1 MGHRA and CDR2 YSYEKL. J lost 10 bases, V lost 2 bases, and 11 bases had no gene match. The CDR3 sequence is 16 residues long. The chain's CDR3 is CASSQSTGDPLSPLHF. CDR3 nucleotide sequence: TGCGCCAGCAGCCAATCCACAGGGGACCCATTATCACCCCTCCACTTT.

The chain couples TRBV9 to TRBJ2-3; 8 nucleotides agree with TRBD2. V was clipped by 0 bases and J by 3 bases; unmatched bases: 3. The V gene's germline CDR1 is SGDLS and CDR2 YYNGEE. CDR3 length: 15 residues. The CDR3 loop is CASSVVGLVTDTQYF. The DNA of the CDR3 is TGTGCCAGCAGCGTAGTGGGACTAGTGACAGATACGCAGTATTTT.

V is TRBV5-1 and J is TRBJ2-1; TRBD2 is a possible D gene (7 bases). Germline loops: CDR1 SGHRS, CDR2 YFSETQ. The CDR3 contains 15 residues. Trimming pared 8 bases from V and 2 bases from J, leaving 17 bases between. CDR3 in amino acids: CASTRGASAYNEQFF. As DNA, the CDR3 is TGCGCCAGTACTCGGGGGGCCTCTGCCTACAATGAGCAGTTCTTC. The whole variable domain, remainder taken from reference TRBV5-1 and TRBJ2-1, is KAGVTQTPRYLIKTRGQQVTLSCSPISGHRSVSWYQQTPGQGLQFLFEYFSETQRNKGNFPGRFSGRQFSNSRSEMNVSTLELGDSALYLCASTRGASAYNEQFFGPGTRLTVL.

This sequence joins TRBV30 and TRBJ1-2; a possible D gene is TRBD1 (5 bases). Trimming cost V 3 bases and J 13 bases, with 15 bases left between them. CDR3 length equals 11 residues. Looked up from germline, CDR1 is GTSNPN and CDR2 is SVGIG (reference sequence). The CDR3 DNA follows: TGTGCCTGGAGGTACCTACAGGAACTCACCTTC. Residues: CAWRYLQELTF.

The chain recombines TRBV19 with TRBJ1-1, with 8 bases matching TRBD1. The CDR3 spans 14 residues. Germline V CDR1 and CDR2: LNHDA, SQIVND (reference sequence). With 5 bases clipped from V and 4 bases from J, the junction kept 6 bases outside the gene matches. The CDR3 coding sequence is TGTGCCAGTAGTGCGACAGGGGTGGGCACTGAAGCTTTCTTT. It yields the protein CASSATGVGTEAFF.

The chain employs TRBV19 and TRBJ1-2; TRBD1 is a possible D gene (5 bases). The CDR3 is 11 residues long. V lost 7 bases and J lost 3, with 6 bases in between. Germline CDR1 reads LNHDA; CDR2 reads SQIVND (reference sequence). The DNA for the CDR3 is TGTGCCAGTAAGGGGTACTATGGCTACACCTTC. Translating it yields CASKGYYGYTF. Full variable domain (outside the CDR3, taken from reference TRBV19 and TRBJ1-2): DGGITQSPKYLFRKEGQNVTLSCEQNLNHDAMYWYRQDPGQGLRLIYYSQIVNDFQKGDIAEGYSVSREKKESFPLTVTSAQKNPTAFYLCASKGYYGYTFGSGTRLTVV.

The V and J genes are TRBV19 and TRBJ1-2; possible D gene TRBD1, 6 bases. This CDR3 comprises 15 residues. The ends were cut back, 4 bases at V and 5 bases at J, with 17 bases in the middle. Germline assignment: CDR1 LNHDA and CDR2 SQIVND (reference sequence). DNA of the CDR3: TGTGCCAGTAGTACAGGACAGTCCCCTTGGTATGGCTACACCTTC. Its protein is CASSTGQSPWYGYTF.

Only a few counts were recorded for this clone. The chain joins TRBV9 to TRBJ2-1; 7 nucleotides line up with TRBD2. CDR1 is SGDLS and CDR2 is YYNGEE in the germline V gene. The CDR3 is made up of 16 amino acids. J was trimmed by 9 bases and V by 0 bases; bases with no gene match: 12. The CDR3 here is CASSVETGLGDAEQFF. CDR3 DNA: TGTGCCAGCAGCGTAGAAACAGGACTAGGGGACGCTGAGCAGTTCTTC.

The chain recombines TRBV30 with TRBJ2-3, with 7 bases lining up with TRBD2. The germline CDR1 and CDR2 sequences are GTSNPN and SVGIG (reference sequence). The CDR3 has 14 amino acids. After removal of 0 bases from V and 1 base from J, the junction contained 1 base not matched to a gene. The CDR3 sequence: CAWSVAGGTDTQYF. The CDR3 coding sequence is TGTGCCTGGAGTGTCGCGGGGGGCACAGATACGCAGTATTTT.

The J gene is TRBJ2-5, the V gene TRBV7-8; TRBD2 matches 8 bases. The CDR3 has 15 amino acids. Germline V gene sequence: CDR1 SGHVS, CDR2 FQNEAQ. The V segment lost 3 bases and the J segment 4 bases; nucleotides outside the gene matches: 7. The CDR3 is CASSFAGTSSETQYF. The CDR3 region has the DNA TGTGCCAGCAGCTTCGCCGGGACTAGTTCAGAGACCCAGTACTTC.

A few counts support this clone. This chain joins TRBV28 and TRBJ1-2, with D possibly matching TRBD1 (6 bases). This CDR3 region has 15 residues. The V gene lost 2 bases and the J gene lost 2 bases, with 12 bases spanning the gap. Looked up from germline, CDR1 is MDHEN and CDR2 is SYDVKM. CDR3 sequence reads: CASSLPARGNYGYTF. The CDR3 DNA reads as TGTGCCAGCAGTTTACCGGCGAGGGGGAACTATGGCTACACCTTC.

This clone was found once. The chain couples TRBV7-8 to TRBJ2-7; D unresolved. Germline values: CDR1 SGHVS, CDR2 FQNEAQ. The CDR3 contains 12 residues. Trimming cost V 5 bases and J 2 bases, with 7 bases left between them. CDR3 region: CASSGQAYEQYF. The CDR3 DNA is TGTGCCAGCAGCGGCCAGGCCTACGAGCAGTACTTC.

This chain connects TRBV5-1 to TRBJ2-1; possibly TRBD2 for D (6 bases). Germline V gene data show CDR1 as SGHRS and CDR2 as YFSETQ. Deletions cut 4 bases from V and 4 bases from J, with 18 bases between. The CDR3 runs to 16 residues. As DNA, the CDR3 is TGCGCCAGCAGCCGAAGCGGGCGCGATCTATACAATGAGCAGTTCTTC. Translating it yields CASSRSGRDLYNEQFF.

This chain uses TRBV7-8 with TRBJ2-3; D gene ambiguous. Trimming took 5 bases from V and 2 from J, leaving 14 bases between them. The germline V gene has CDR1 SGHVS and CDR2 FQNEAQ. CDR3 size: 15 residues. The CDR3: CASSPRLLTTDTQYF. The CDR3 DNA is TGTGCCAGCAGCCCTAGACTCCTTACCACAGATACGCAGTATTTT.

As DNA, the CDR3 is TGTGCCAGCAGTACGCCGGGACAGGGCTACGAGCAGTACTTC. This sequence encodes CASSTPGQGYEQYF. The chain has TRBV28 and TRBJ2-7, with 9 positions matching TRBD1. The germline V gene encodes CDR1 MDHEN and CDR2 SYDVKM. The CDR3 loop spans 14 amino acids. The V and J ends lost 5 bases and 3 bases, in that order; junction bases with no gene match: 5.

The chain combines TRBV30 with TRBJ2-5, with 7 bases fitting TRBD1. Trimming took 3 bases from V and 5 from J; bases not matched to a gene: 9. The CDR3 is 14 residues long. The germline V gene has CDR1 GTSNPN and CDR2 SVGIG (reference sequence). The CDR3 loop reads CAWSPDRVMETQYF. The CDR3 DNA is TGTGCCTGGAGCCCCGACAGGGTGATGGAGACCCAGTACTTC.

The gene calls are TRBV30 and TRBJ1-1; no clear D. CDR1 GTSNPN and CDR2 SVGIG come from the germline V gene (reference sequence). This CDR3 comprises 11 residues. Deletions cut 7 bases from V and 2 bases from J, with 8 bases between. The CDR3 DNA reads TGTGCCTCCCAGGAAAACACTGAAGCTTTCTTT. Protein sequence: CASQENTEAFF.

The chain employs TRBV2 and TRBJ1-2; a weak D match, TRBD1 (6 bases). The V and J ends lost 7 bases and 8 bases respectively, with 20 bases between them. The CDR3 totals 14 residues. Germline assignment: CDR1 SNHLY and CDR2 FYNNEI. The CDR3, as DNA: TGTGCCAGCAACCAGGAGGCAGGGGCCCGAGGCTACACCTTC. It encodes CASNQEAGARGYTF. The whole variable domain, remainder taken from reference TRBV2 and TRBJ1-2, is EPEVTQTPSHQVTQMGQEVILRCVPISNHLYFYWYRQILGQKVEFLVSFYNNEISEKSEIFDDQFSVERPDGSNFTLKIRSTKLEDSAMYFCASNQEAGARGYTFGSGTRLTVV.

Remarks on this clone: No DNA is shown, since the ends of the CDR3 on it are uncertain; the CDR3 is the one TCRdb lists. The rearrangement links TRBV28 to TRBJ2-7; the table's D call TRBD1 went unverified against the DNA. The CDR3 region is 13 residues in length, termini included. Germline V gives CDR1 MDHEN, CDR2 SYDVKM. CDR3: CASSSSTVYEQYF.

This clone was counted only a few times. This chain connects TRBV19 to TRBJ1-5; 7 bases map to TRBD1. The germline V gene encodes CDR1 LNHDA and CDR2 SQIVND (reference sequence). V lost 6 bases, J lost 1 base, and 3 bases stayed unmatched. This CDR3 comprises 14 residues. The CDR3 nucleotides read TGTGCCAGTAGACCAGGGGGGAGCAATCAGCCCCAGCATTTT. It codes for CASRPGGSNQPQHF.

The CDR3 DNA follows: TGTGCCAGCAGCTTAATCTCAGGGGATGGCTACACCTTC. Amino acid sequence: CASSLISGDGYTF. The V gene is TRBV7-9, the J gene TRBJ1-2, with D tentatively TRBD1 (6 bases). There are 13 residues in the CDR3. CDR1 is SEHNR, CDR2 FQNEAQ, per germline (reference sequence). Trimming cost V 2 bases and J 6 bases, with 10 bases left between them.

The chain employs TRBV19 and TRBJ2-3; the match to TRBD1 covers 8 bases. Germline lookup yields CDR1 LNHDA and CDR2 SQIVND (reference sequence). The CDR3 covers 15 residues. V shed 5 bases, J shed 1 base, and the junction held 5 bases outside the gene matches. The CDR3 nucleotides read TGTGCCAGTAGTTCCCCGGGACAGGGCACAGATACGCAGTATTTT. It codes for CASSSPGQGTDTQYF.

This sequence joins TRBV9 and TRBJ1-3; 8 positions match TRBD1. The V gene's germline CDR1 is SGDLS and CDR2 YYNGEE. CDR3 length: 15 residues. The ends lost 3 bases at V and 2 bases at J; junction bases unmatched: 4. CDR3 bases: TGTGCCAGCAGCGGGTCAGGGGGCACTGGAAACACCATATATTTT. It encodes CASSGSGGTGNTIYF.